The sequence of this TCR beta chain was determined in a study of blood T cell repertoires in COVID-19. V lost 3 bases and J lost 4; bases outside the gene matches: 6. The CDR3 extends over 17 amino acids. Germline CDR1 reads LGHDT; CDR2 reads YNNKEL (reference sequence). Sequenced by immunoSEQ multiplex PCR; TCRdb stores in-frame clones only, minus some. The data show 90,000 to 140,000 clones, with approximately 80% seen just once and roughly 14% held by the top ten. The chain has TRBV3-1 (or the pseudogene TRBV3-2) and TRBJ2-7; 16 bases are a match to TRBD2. Specimen: peripheral blood. The TCR originated in a woman at least 80 years old with acute or convalescent COVID-19. The CDR3: CASSQGLAGGGKYEQYF. CDR3 coding DNA: TGTGCCAGCAGCCAGGGACTAGCGGGAGGGGGAAAATACGAGCAGTACTTC.